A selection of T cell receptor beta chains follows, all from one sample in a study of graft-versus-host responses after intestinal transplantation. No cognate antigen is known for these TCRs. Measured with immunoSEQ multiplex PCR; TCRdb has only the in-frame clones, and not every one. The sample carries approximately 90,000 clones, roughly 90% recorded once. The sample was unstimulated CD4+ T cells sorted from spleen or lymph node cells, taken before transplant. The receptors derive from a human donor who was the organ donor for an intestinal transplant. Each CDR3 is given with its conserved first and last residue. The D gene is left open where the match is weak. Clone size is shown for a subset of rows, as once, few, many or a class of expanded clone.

CDR3 protein: CSARTRAMAFF
D gene: .
clone size: .
J gene: TRBJ1-1
V gene: TRBV20-1

CDR3 protein: CASSYARTSGGALYF
D gene: TRBD2
clone size: once
J gene: TRBJ2-4
V gene: TRBV6-5

CDR3 protein: CASSFTDRRQETQYF
D gene: TRBD1
clone size: .
J gene: TRBJ2-5
V gene: TRBV28

CDR3 protein: CAGEKSPYEQYF
D gene: .
clone size: .
J gene: TRBJ2-7
V gene: TRBV2

CDR3 protein: CASSLDGAANTGELFF
D gene: .
clone size: .
J gene: TRBJ2-2
V gene: TRBV5-1

CDR3 protein: CASNPSGRWNEQFF
D gene: TRBD2
clone size: .
J gene: TRBJ2-1
V gene: TRBV5-4

CDR3 protein: CASSSRDRGLYEQFF
D gene: TRBD1
clone size: .
J gene: TRBJ2-1
V gene: TRBV7-8

CDR3 protein: CASSPYTQGSGGIGTQYF
D gene: TRBD2
clone size: .
J gene: TRBJ2-5
V gene: TRBV11-2

CDR3 protein: CASRAPGGPLEAFF
D gene: TRBD1
clone size: .
J gene: TRBJ1-1
V gene: TRBV6-5

CDR3 protein: CASSFRTEADTQYF
D gene: .
clone size: .
J gene: TRBJ2-3
V gene: TRBV11-2

CDR3 protein: CASSLSLTGGPNNEQFF
D gene: TRBD2
clone size: few
J gene: TRBJ2-1
V gene: TRBV11-2

CDR3 protein: CASRRDRNTGELFF
D gene: TRBD1
clone size: .
J gene: TRBJ2-2
V gene: TRBV19

CDR3 protein: CASTPAGPISTDTQYF
D gene: .
clone size: .
J gene: TRBJ2-3
V gene: TRBV5-1

CDR3 protein: CASSQTTGGESTYEQYF
D gene: TRBD2
clone size: .
J gene: TRBJ2-7
V gene: TRBV7-8

CDR3 protein: CASSSLGTGRNEQFF
D gene: TRBD1
clone size: .
J gene: TRBJ2-1
V gene: TRBV19

CDR3 protein: CASREETGGNTIYF
D gene: TRBD1
clone size: .
J gene: TRBJ1-3
V gene: TRBV2

CDR3 protein: CASSLGGRTSYEQYF
D gene: TRBD2
clone size: .
J gene: TRBJ2-7
V gene: TRBV11-2

CDR3 protein: CASSLQGAGNTEAFF
D gene: .
clone size: .
J gene: TRBJ1-1
V gene: TRBV7-2

CDR3 protein: CASLTGVAGRPYEQYF
D gene: TRBD2
clone size: .
J gene: TRBJ2-7
V gene: TRBV5-8

CDR3 protein: CASSRARGSEEAFF
D gene: .
clone size: .
J gene: TRBJ1-1
V gene: TRBV11-3

CDR3 protein: CASSPPGRNTIYF
D gene: .
clone size: .
J gene: TRBJ1-3
V gene: TRBV5-1

CDR3 protein: CASSQQQRGQINEKLFF
D gene: .
clone size: .
J gene: TRBJ1-4
V gene: TRBV4-1

CDR3 protein: CASSPGTSGYNEQFF
D gene: TRBD2
clone size: .
J gene: TRBJ2-1
V gene: TRBV5-1

CDR3 protein: CASRRLAGRNEQYF
D gene: TRBD2
clone size: .
J gene: TRBJ2-7
V gene: TRBV5-1

CDR3 protein: CASSLVPATNEKLFF
D gene: .
clone size: .
J gene: TRBJ1-4
V gene: TRBV11-2

CDR3 protein: CASSKGDYYYYYEQYF
D gene: .
clone size: .
J gene: TRBJ2-7
V gene: TRBV7-8

CDR3 protein: CASSYSQGRYEQYF
D gene: .
clone size: few
J gene: TRBJ2-7
V gene: TRBV6-5

CDR3 protein: CASSTAGGAFF
D gene: .
clone size: .
J gene: TRBJ1-1
V gene: TRBV7-9

CDR3 protein: CAIEGLAGEQYF
D gene: TRBD2
clone size: .
J gene: TRBJ2-7
V gene: TRBV10-3

CDR3 protein: CASSLTLGAGGDEQFF
D gene: TRBD2
clone size: .
J gene: TRBJ2-1
V gene: TRBV7-3

CDR3 protein: CASSLTKLSTDTQYF
D gene: .
clone size: .
J gene: TRBJ2-3
V gene: TRBV7-3

CDR3 protein: CASSLRRGLAGPSYEQYF
D gene: TRBD2
clone size: .
J gene: TRBJ2-7
V gene: TRBV11-2

CDR3 protein: CASSLSPWNTEAFF
D gene: .
clone size: .
J gene: TRBJ1-1
V gene: TRBV7-3

CDR3 protein: CASRSGGTSTDTQYF
D gene: .
clone size: .
J gene: TRBJ2-3
V gene: TRBV6-6

CDR3 protein: CASSQVSLLAGGQNTGELFF
D gene: TRBD2
clone size: once
J gene: TRBJ2-2
V gene: TRBV4-2

CDR3 protein: CAISSSTGNSPLHF
D gene: .
clone size: .
J gene: TRBJ1-6
V gene: TRBV10-3

CDR3 protein: CASSPTPSADYGYTF
D gene: .
clone size: .
J gene: TRBJ1-2
V gene: TRBV5-1

CDR3 protein: CASSLYGTGGREQYF
D gene: TRBD1
clone size: .
J gene: TRBJ2-7
V gene: TRBV28

CDR3 protein: CASSLAGLAGAGQFF
D gene: TRBD2
clone size: once
J gene: TRBJ2-1
V gene: TRBV7-8

CDR3 protein: CASSFDGGNTEAFF
D gene: .
clone size: .
J gene: TRBJ1-1
V gene: TRBV5-1

CDR3 protein: CASSEWGENYGYTF
D gene: .
clone size: .
J gene: TRBJ1-2
V gene: TRBV2

CDR3 protein: CASGQTGASGANVLTF
D gene: TRBD1
clone size: .
J gene: TRBJ2-6
V gene: TRBV25-1

CDR3 protein: CASKQVNTEAFF
D gene: .
clone size: once
J gene: TRBJ1-1
V gene: TRBV5-1

CDR3 protein: CASSWSSGGANEQFF
D gene: TRBD2
clone size: .
J gene: TRBJ2-1
V gene: TRBV5-1

CDR3 protein: CASSLRGEGTDTQYF
D gene: TRBD2
clone size: .
J gene: TRBJ2-3
V gene: TRBV6-5

CDR3 protein: CASSRGTSTDTQYF
D gene: .
clone size: .
J gene: TRBJ2-3
V gene: TRBV19

CDR3 protein: CASSQDSTGNQPQHF
D gene: .
clone size: .
J gene: TRBJ1-5
V gene: TRBV4-3

CDR3 protein: CASSLRLGTDTQYF
D gene: .
clone size: .
J gene: TRBJ2-3
V gene: TRBV19

CDR3 protein: CASSLDRVNTQYF
D gene: TRBD1
clone size: .
J gene: TRBJ2-3
V gene: TRBV5-1

CDR3 protein: CASSRLAGVRETQYF
D gene: TRBD2
clone size: .
J gene: TRBJ2-5
V gene: TRBV11-3

CDR3 protein: CASSVGTADTQYF
D gene: TRBD1
clone size: .
J gene: TRBJ2-3
V gene: TRBV5-1

CDR3 protein: CASSVDTGLSTF
D gene: .
clone size: once
J gene: TRBJ1-2
V gene: TRBV9

CDR3 protein: CASSPGAANQPQHF
D gene: .
clone size: .
J gene: TRBJ1-5
V gene: TRBV18

CDR3 protein: CASSPRYGYEQYF
D gene: .
clone size: .
J gene: TRBJ2-7
V gene: TRBV7-2